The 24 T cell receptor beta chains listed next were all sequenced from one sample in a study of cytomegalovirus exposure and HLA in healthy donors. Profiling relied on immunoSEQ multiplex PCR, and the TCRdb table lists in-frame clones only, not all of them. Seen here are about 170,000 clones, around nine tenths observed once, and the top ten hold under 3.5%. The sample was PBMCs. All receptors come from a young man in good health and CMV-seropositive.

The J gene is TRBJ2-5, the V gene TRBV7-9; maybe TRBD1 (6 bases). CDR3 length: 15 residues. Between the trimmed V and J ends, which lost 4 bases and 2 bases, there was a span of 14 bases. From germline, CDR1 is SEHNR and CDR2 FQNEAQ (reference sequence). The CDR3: CASSSKQGNQETQYF. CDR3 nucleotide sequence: TGTGCCAGCAGCTCCAAACAGGGTAATCAAGAGACCCAGTACTTC.

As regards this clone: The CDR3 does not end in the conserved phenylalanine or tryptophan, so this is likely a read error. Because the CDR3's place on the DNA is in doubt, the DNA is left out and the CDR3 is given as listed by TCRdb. CDR3 sequence reads: CASSPRGQLLVLLQGL. V and J are TRBV11-2 and TRBJ1-1; TRBD1, the table's D call, lacks a check against the DNA. CDR1 is SGHAT, CDR2 FQNNGV, per germline. The CDR3 is 16 residues long, ends included.

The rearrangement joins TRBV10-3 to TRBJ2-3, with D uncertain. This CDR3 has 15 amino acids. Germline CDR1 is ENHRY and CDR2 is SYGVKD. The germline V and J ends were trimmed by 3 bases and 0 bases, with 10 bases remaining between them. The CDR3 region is CAISDPGLSTDTQYF. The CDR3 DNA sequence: TGTGCCATCAGTGATCCAGGCCTAAGCACAGATACGCAGTATTTT.

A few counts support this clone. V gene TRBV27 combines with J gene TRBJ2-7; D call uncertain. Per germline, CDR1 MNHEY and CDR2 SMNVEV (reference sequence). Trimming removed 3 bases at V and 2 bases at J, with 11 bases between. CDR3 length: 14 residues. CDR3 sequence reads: CASSFGGAAYEQYF. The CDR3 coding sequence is TGTGCCAGCAGTTTCGGTGGTGCGGCCTACGAGCAGTACTTC.

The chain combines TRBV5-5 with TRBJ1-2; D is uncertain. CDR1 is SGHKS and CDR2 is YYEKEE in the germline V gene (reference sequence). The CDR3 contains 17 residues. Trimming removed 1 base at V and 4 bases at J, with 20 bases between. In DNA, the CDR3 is TGTGCCAGCAGCTTGACAGTAATCTCCCAAAGGATCTATGGCTACACCTTC. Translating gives CASSLTVISQRIYGYTF.

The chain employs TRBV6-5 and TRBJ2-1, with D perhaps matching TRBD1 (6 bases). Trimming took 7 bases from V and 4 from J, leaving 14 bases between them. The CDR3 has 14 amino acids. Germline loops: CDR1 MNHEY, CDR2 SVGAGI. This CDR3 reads CASKSQGKYNEQFF. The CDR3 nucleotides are TGTGCCAGCAAGTCCCAGGGGAAATACAATGAGCAGTTCTTC.

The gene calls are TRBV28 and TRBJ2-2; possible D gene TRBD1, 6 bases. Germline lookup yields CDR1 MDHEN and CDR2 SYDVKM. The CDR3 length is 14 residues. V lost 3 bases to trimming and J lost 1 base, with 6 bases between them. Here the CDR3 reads CASSFRGNTGELFF. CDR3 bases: TGTGCCAGCAGTTTCAGGGGGAACACCGGGGAGCTGTTTTTT.

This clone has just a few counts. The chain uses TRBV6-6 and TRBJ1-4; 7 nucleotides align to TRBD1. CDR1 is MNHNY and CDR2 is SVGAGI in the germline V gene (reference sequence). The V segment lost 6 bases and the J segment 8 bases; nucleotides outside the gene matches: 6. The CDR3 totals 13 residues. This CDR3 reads CASRQGQAEKLFF. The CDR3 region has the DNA TGTGCCAGCAGACAAGGACAGGCCGAAAAACTGTTTTTT.

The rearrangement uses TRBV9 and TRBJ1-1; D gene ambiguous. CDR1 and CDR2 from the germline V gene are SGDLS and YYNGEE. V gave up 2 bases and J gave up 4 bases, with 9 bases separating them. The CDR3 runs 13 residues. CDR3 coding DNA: TGTGCCAGCAGCGTTCCCCGGGGCACTGAAGCTTTCTTT. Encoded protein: CASSVPRGTEAFF.

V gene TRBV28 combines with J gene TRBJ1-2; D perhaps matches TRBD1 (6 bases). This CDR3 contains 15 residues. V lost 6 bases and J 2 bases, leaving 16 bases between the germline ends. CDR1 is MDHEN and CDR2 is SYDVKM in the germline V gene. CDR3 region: CASSPRGLWNYGYTF. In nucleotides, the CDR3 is TGTGCCAGCAGCCCCAGGGGATTGTGGAACTATGGCTACACCTTC.

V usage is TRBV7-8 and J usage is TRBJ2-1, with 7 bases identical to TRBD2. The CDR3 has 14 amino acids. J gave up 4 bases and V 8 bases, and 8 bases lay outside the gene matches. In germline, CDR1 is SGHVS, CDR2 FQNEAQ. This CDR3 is CASWEAGPYNEQFF. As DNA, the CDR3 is TGTGCCAGCTGGGAAGCGGGACCTTACAATGAGCAGTTCTTC.

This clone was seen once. CDR3 sequence: CASSGPWGQGAITYEQYF. In DNA, the CDR3 is TGTGCCAGCAGCGGCCCCTGGGGGCAGGGGGCTATAACGTACGAGCAGTACTTC. The chain joins TRBV7-8 to TRBJ2-7, with 8 nucleotides matching TRBD1. This CDR3 has 18 residues. Germline assignment: CDR1 SGHVS and CDR2 FQNEAQ. The trim removed 5 bases at V and 4 bases at J, leaving 19 bases unmatched.

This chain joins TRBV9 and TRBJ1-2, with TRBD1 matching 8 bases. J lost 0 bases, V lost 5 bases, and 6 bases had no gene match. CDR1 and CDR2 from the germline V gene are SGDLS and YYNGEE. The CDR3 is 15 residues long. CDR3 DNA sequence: TGTGCCAGCAGAGGGACAGGCCTAGCTAACTATGGCTACACCTTC. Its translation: CASRGTGLANYGYTF.

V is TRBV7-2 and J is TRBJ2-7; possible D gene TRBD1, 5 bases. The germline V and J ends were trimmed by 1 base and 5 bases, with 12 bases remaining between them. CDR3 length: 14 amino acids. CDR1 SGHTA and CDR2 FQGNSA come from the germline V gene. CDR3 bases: TGTGCCAGCAGCTTAGACCAGGGATTCAACGAGCAGTACTTC. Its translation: CASSLDQGFNEQYF.

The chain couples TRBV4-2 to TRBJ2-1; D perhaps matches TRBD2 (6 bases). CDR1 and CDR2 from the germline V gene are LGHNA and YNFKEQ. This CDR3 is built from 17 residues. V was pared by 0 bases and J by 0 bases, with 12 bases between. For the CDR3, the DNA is TGTGCCAGCAGCCAAGATCTTCCGGGAGCCTCCTACAATGAGCAGTTCTTC. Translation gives CASSQDLPGASYNEQFF.

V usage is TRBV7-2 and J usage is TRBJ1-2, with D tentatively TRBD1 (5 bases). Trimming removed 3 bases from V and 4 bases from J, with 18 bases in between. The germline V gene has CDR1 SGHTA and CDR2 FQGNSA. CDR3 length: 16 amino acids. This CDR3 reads CASSFQGRAPTYGYTF. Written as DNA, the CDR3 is TGTGCCAGCAGCTTCCAGGGAAGGGCCCCAACCTATGGCTACACCTTC.

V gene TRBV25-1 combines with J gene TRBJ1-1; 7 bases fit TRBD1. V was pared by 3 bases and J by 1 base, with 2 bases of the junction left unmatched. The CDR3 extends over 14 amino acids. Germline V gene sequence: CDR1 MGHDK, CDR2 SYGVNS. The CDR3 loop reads CASSDYRGNTEAFF. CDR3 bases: TGTGCCAGCAGTGACTACAGGGGGAACACTGAAGCTTTCTTT.

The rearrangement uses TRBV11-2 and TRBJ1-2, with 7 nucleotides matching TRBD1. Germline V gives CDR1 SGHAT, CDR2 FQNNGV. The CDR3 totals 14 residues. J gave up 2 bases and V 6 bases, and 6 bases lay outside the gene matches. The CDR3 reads CASSQLQGNYGYTF. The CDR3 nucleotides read TGTGCCAGCAGTCAATTACAGGGGAACTATGGCTACACCTTC.

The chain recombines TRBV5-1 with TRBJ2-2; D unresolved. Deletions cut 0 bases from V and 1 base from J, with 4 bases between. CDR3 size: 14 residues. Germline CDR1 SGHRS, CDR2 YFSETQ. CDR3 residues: CASSLAGNTGELFF. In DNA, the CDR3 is TGCGCCAGCAGCTTGGCCGGGAACACCGGGGAGCTGTTTTTT.

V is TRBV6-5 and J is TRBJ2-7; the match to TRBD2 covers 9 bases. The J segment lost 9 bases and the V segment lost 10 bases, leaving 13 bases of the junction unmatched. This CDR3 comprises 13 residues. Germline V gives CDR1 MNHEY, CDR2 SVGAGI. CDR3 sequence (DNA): TGTGCCACCCTAGCGGGGAACCTACGTATGCAGTACTTC. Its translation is CATLAGNLRMQYF.

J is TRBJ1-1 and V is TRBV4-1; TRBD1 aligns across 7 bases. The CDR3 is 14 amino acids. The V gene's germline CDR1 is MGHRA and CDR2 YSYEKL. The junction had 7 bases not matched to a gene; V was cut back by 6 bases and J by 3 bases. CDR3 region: CASSYRGADTEAFF. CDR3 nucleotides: TGCGCCAGCAGTTACAGGGGCGCCGACACTGAAGCTTTCTTT.

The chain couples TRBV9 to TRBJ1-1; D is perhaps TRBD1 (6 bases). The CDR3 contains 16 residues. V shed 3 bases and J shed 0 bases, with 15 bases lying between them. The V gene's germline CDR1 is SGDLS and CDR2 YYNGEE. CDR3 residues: CASSGGRSGLNTEAFF. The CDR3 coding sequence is TGTGCCAGCAGCGGGGGGCGGTCGGGGTTGAACACTGAAGCTTTCTTT.

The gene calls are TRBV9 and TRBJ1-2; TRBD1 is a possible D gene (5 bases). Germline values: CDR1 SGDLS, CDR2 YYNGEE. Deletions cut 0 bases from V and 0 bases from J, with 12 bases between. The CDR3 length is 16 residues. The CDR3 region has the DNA TGTGCCAGCAGCGTAGCTGGGGCAGGGACTAACTATGGCTACACCTTC. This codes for CASSVAGAGTNYGYTF.

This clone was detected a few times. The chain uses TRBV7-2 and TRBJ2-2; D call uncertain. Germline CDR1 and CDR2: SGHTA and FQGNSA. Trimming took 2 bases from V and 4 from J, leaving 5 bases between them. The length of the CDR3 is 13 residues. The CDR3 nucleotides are TGTGCCAGCAGCTTAATGAGCACCGGGGAGCTGTTTTTT. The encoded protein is CASSLMSTGELFF.